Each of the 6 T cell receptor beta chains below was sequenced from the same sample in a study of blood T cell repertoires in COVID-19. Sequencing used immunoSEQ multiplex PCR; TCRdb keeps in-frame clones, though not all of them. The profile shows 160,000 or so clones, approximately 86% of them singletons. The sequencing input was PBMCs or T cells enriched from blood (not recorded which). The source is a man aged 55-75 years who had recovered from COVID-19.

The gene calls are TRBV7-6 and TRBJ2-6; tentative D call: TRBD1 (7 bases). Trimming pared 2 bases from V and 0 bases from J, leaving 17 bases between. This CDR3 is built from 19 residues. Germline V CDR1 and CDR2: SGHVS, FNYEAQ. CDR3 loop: CASSLKPQGGSSGANVLTF. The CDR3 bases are TGTGCCAGCAGCTTAAAACCTCAGGGGGGCAGCTCTGGGGCCAACGTCCTGACTTTC.

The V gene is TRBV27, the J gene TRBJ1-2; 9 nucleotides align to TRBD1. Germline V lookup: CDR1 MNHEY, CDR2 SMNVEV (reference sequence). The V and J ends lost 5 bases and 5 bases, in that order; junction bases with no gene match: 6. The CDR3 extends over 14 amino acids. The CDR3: CASSQGQGIYGYTF. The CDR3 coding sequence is TGTGCCAGCAGTCAAGGACAGGGGATTTATGGCTACACCTTC.

The CDR3 sequence is CASSSLGRVPFEQYF. DNA for the CDR3: TGTGCCAGCAGTTCCCTCGGCAGGGTCCCCTTCGAGCAGTACTTC. This chain uses TRBV5-4 with TRBJ2-7; weak D call: TRBD1 (5 bases). CDR3 length equals 15 residues. Germline CDR1 reads SGHNT; CDR2 reads YYREEE (reference sequence). The V and J ends lost 5 bases and 6 bases respectively, with 21 bases between them.

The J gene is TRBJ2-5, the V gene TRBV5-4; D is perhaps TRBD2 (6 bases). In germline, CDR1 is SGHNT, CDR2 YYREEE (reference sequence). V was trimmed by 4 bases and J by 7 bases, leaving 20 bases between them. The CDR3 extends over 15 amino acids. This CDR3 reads CASSPDGGVIWTQYF. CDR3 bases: TGTGCCAGCAGCCCGGACGGGGGAGTGATTTGGACCCAGTACTTC.

Here the CDR3 DNA reads TGCGCCAGCAGTCAATCGACCCAGGGGGCCGTTCCGAATCAGCCCCAGCATTTT. Encoded protein: CASSQSTQGAVPNQPQHF. This chain joins TRBV23-1 and TRBJ1-5, with 8 bases lining up with TRBD1. TRBV23-1 is an ORF, and what it does is uncertain. Trimming at V came to 0 bases and at J to 4 bases, leaving 11 bases not matched to a gene. CDR3 length: 18 residues.

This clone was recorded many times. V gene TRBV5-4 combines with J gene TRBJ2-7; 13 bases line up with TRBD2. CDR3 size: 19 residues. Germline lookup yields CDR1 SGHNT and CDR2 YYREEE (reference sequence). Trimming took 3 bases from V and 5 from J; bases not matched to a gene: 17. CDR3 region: CASSSDGLPGLAGSHEQYF. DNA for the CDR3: TGTGCCAGCAGCTCCGACGGGCTACCGGGACTAGCGGGATCCCACGAGCAGTACTTC.